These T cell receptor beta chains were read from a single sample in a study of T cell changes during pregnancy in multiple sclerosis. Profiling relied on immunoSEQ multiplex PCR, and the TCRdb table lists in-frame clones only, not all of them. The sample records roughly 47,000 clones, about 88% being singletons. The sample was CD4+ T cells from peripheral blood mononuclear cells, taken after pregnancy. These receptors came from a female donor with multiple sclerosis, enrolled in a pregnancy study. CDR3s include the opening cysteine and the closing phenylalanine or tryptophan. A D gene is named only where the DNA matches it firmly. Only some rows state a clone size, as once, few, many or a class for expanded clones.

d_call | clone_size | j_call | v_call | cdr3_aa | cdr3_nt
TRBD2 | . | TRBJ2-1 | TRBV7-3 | CASSLTGTNVGEQFF | TGTGCCAGCAGCTTAACCGGGACTAATGTGGGTGAGCAGTTCTTC
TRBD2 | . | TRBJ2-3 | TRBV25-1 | CASSPGTRYTDTQYF | TGTGCCAGCAGCCCCGGGACTAGATACACAGATACGCAGTATTTT
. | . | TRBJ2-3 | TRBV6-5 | CASRNRVGVTDTQYF | TGTGCCAGCAGGAACAGGGTTGGGGTCACAGATACGCAGTATTTT
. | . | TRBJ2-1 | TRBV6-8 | CASSYSGCGPGSTYNEQFF | TGTGCCAGCAGTTACTCGGGATGTGGCCCCGGGAGCACCTACAATGAGCAGTTCTTC
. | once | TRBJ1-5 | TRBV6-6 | CASSSLAISPQHF | TGTGCCAGCAGCTCATTAGCAATCAGCCCCCAGCATTTT
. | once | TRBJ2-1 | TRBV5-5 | CASSPDARRYNEQFF | TGTGCCAGCAGCCCCGACGCGCGGAGGTACAATGAGCAGTTCTTC
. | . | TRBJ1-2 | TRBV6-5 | CASSYGGFPYGYTF | TGTGCCAGCAGTTACGGGGGGTTCCCCTATGGCTACACCTTC
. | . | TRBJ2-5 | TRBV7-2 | CASSLAGGIGETQYF | TGTGCCAGCAGCTTAGCGGGCGGGATTGGCGAGACCCAGTACTTC
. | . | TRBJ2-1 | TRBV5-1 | CASSFTSGYYNEQFF | TGCGCCAGCAGCTTTACAAGCGGTTACTACAATGAGCAGTTCTTC
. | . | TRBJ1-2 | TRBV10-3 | CAISDIGIVGRYTF | TGTGCCATCAGTGATATCGGGATTGTAGGAAGGTACACCTTC
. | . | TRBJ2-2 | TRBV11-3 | CASSDDGGAGELFF | TGTGCCAGCAGCGATGATGGCGGAGCGGGGGAGCTGTTTTTT
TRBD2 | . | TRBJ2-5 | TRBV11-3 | CASSPGTSGRRETQYF | TGTGCCAGCAGCCCCGGGACTAGCGGGAGACGCGAGACCCAGTACTTC
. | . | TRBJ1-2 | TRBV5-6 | CASSLDSSNYGYTF | TGTGCCAGCAGCTTGGACAGCTCTAACTATGGCTACACCTTC
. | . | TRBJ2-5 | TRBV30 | CAWRRGPQETQYF | TGTGCCTGGAGACGAGGCCCCCAGGAGACCCAGTACTTC
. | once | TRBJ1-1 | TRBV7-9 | CASSPFPRHWAEAFF | TGTGCCAGCAGCCCATTTCCGAGACACTGGGCTGAAGCTTTCTTT
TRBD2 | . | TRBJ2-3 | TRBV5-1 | CASSLGTSGRGSTDTQYF | TGCGCCAGCAGCCTAGGGACTAGCGGGAGGGGATCCACAGATACGCAGTATTTT
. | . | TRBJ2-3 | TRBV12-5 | CASGWERKTTDTQYF | TGTGCTAGTGGTTGGGAGCGGAAGACCACAGATACGCAGTATTTT
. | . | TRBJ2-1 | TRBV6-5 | CASSPTYNEQFF | TGTGCCAGCAGTCCAACCTACAATGAGCAGTTCTTC
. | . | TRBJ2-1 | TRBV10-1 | CASSESTSAGSAEQFF | TGCGCCAGCAGTGAGTCGACCAGTGCGGGATCGGCTGAGCAGTTCTTC
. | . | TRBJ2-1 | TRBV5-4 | CASSLDNYNEQFF | TGTGCCAGCAGCCTTGACAACTACAATGAGCAGTTCTTC
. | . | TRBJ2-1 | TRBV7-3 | CASSPQGLGSYNEQFF | TGTGCCAGCAGCCCCCAGGGTTTGGGCTCCTACAATGAGCAGTTCTTC
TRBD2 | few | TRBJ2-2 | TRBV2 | CASRDLAVANTGELFF | TGTGCCAGCAGGGATCTAGCGGTAGCGAACACCGGGGAGCTGTTTTTT
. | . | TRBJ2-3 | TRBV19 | CASSIVAGQDTQYF | TGTGCCAGTAGTATAGTGGCGGGACAGGATACGCAGTATTTT
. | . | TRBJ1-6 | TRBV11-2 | CASSLPGFEPLHF | TGTGCCAGCAGCTTACCGGGATTTGAGCCCCTCCACTTT
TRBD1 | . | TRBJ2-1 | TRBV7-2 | CASSLGGQSHTEQFF | TGTGCCAGCAGCTTAGGGGGACAGTCCCACACTGAGCAGTTCTTC
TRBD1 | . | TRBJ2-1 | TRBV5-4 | CASSPGQGYNEQFF | TGTGCCAGCAGCCCGGGACAGGGATACAATGAGCAGTTCTTC
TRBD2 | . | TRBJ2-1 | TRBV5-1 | CASSLGLAGPGEQFF | TGCGCCAGCAGCTTGGGGCTAGCGGGGCCGGGTGAGCAGTTCTTC
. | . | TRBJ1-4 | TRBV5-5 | CASSLGAELATNEKLFF | TGTGCCAGCAGCTTGGGGGCAGAACTTGCAACTAATGAAAAACTGTTTTTT
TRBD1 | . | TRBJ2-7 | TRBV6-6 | CASKPDRNSYEQYF | TGTGCCAGCAAGCCGGACAGGAACTCCTACGAGCAGTACTTC
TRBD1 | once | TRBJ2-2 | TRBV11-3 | CASSLDAMGQGGSGELFF | TGTGCCAGCAGCTTAGACGCTATGGGACAGGGAGGGTCCGGGGAGCTGTTTTTT
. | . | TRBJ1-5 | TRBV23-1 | CASSQSSRAHQPQHF | TGCGCCAGCAGTCAATCTTCCAGGGCTCATCAGCCCCAGCATTTT
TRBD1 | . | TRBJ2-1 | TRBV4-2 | CASSRDRELGEQFF | TGTGCCAGCAGCCGGGACAGGGAGCTAGGAGAGCAGTTCTTC
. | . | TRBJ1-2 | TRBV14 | CASSQAFGRLLGYTF | TGTGCCAGCAGCCAAGCCTTCGGTCGTCTTCTCGGCTACACCTTC
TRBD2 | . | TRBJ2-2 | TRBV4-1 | CASSRRGGLTGELFF | TGCGCCAGCAGCCGTCGGGGGGGGCTCACCGGGGAGCTGTTTTTT
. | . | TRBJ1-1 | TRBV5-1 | CASSLVPGSTEAFF | TGCGCCAGCAGCTTGGTGCCGGGGAGCACTGAAGCTTTCTTT
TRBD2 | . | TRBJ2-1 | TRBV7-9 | CASSFPGTSGFYNEQFF | TGTGCCAGCAGCTTCCCCGGGACTAGCGGGTTTTACAATGAGCAGTTCTTC
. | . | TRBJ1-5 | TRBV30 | CAWSNRDGYSNQPQHF | TGTGCCTGGAGTAACAGGGACGGATATAGCAATCAGCCCCAGCATTTT